These T cell receptor beta chains were read from a single sample in a study of cytomegalovirus exposure and HLA in healthy donors. Repertoires were generated with immunoSEQ multiplex PCR, while TCRdb's copy carries only in-frame clones and drops some. Its table records more than 130,000 clones. Sample: PBMCs. The receptor set was obtained from a man aged 35-49 years in good health and CMV-seronegative. CDR3s include the opening cysteine and the closing phenylalanine or tryptophan. Each record gives: J gene, D gene, CDR3 length, V gene, CDR3 DNA, CDR3 protein. The D gene is left open where the match is weak.

>TRBJ1-2|TRBD1|14|TRBV7-3
TGTGCCAGCAGTGGGGACAGTGGGCTAGGTGGCTACACCTTC
CASSGDSGLGGYTF
>TRBJ1-5|TRBD1|16|TRBV10-1
TGCGCCAGCCCTAGGGGGCGCGAGGTTAGCAATCAGCCCCAGCATTTT
CASPRGREVSNQPQHF
>TRBJ2-1|TRBD2|14|TRBV5-4
TGTGCCAGCAGCCGGACTAGCGGCCACAATGAGCAGTTCTTC
CASSRTSGHNEQFF
>TRBJ2-2|NA|14|TRBV11-3
TGTGCCAGCAGCTTAGATCCGGAGACCGGGGAGCTGTTTTTT
CASSLDPETGELFF
>TRBJ1-3|NA|16|TRBV6-1
TGTGCCAGCAGTGAAAAGGCCGGGTTCACTGGAAACACCATATATTTT
CASSEKAGFTGNTIYF
>TRBJ2-3|NA|12|TRBV7-3
TGTGCCAGCAGCTTAGTGGGGGGGCGTTTTTATTTT
CASSLVGGRFYF
>TRBJ2-7|TRBD1|18|TRBV5-3
TGTGCCAGAAGTTTGCCGCTACCTCGTGGGACAGGTTCCTACGAGCAGTACTTC
CARSLPLPRGTGSYEQYF
>TRBJ2-5|NA|14|TRBV7-9
TGTGCCGGGGGAGGCCGTACCATCCAAGAGACCCAGTACTTC
CAGGGRTIQETQYF
>TRBJ1-1|NA|15|TRBV6-5
TGTGCCAGCAGCGGGACAACTCTCTGGGACACTGAAGCTTTCTTT
CASSGTTLWDTEAFF
>TRBJ2-7|TRBD2|15|TRBV6-1
TGTGCCAGCAGTGCCATGACTAGCGAGGTGTACGAGCAGTACTTC
CASSAMTSEVYEQYF
>TRBJ2-7|TRBD1|13|TRBV28
TGTGCCAGCAGAGGACAGGGATCCTACGAGCAGTACTTC
CASRGQGSYEQYF
>TRBJ2-7|TRBD1|12|TRBV2
TGTGCCAGCAGGGGACAGGCTTACGAGCAGTACTTC
CASRGQAYEQYF
>TRBJ2-1|NA|18|TRBV9
TGTGCCAGCAGCGTAGTTGGGGTTGTGGACAGCTCCTACAATGAGCAGTTCTTC
CASSVVGVVDSSYNEQFF
>TRBJ1-5|NA|15|TRBV7-2
TGTGCCAGCAGCTTAGAGAGCAGGAGCAATCAGCCCCAGCATTTT
CASSLESRSNQPQHF
>TRBJ1-2|TRBD1|12|TRBV29-1
TGCAGCGGGGGACAGGGGATACATGGCCACACCTTC
CSGGQGIHGHTF
>TRBJ1-2|NA|15|TRBV5-5
TGTGCCAGCAGCCTTATTCCGACGGTGGAGTATGGCTACACCTTC
CASSLIPTVEYGYTF
>TRBJ2-5|NA|11|TRBV20-1
TGCAGTGCTATACCCCGGGAGACCCAGTACTTC
CSAIPRETQYF
>TRBJ1-1|TRBD1|15|TRBV5-1
TGCGCCAGCAGCTCTCGGGCAGGGGGTGGCACTGAAGCTTTCTTT
CASSSRAGGGTEAFF
>TRBJ1-5|TRBD1|15|TRBV6-1
TGTGCCAGCAGTGTCTCGGGACAGAACAATCAGCCCCAGCATTTT
CASSVSGQNNQPQHF
>TRBJ2-7|NA|16|TRBV5-1
TGCGCCAGCAGCTTGGCCAGTTTCTCAGTGGCATACGAGCAGTACTTC
CASSLASFSVAYEQYF